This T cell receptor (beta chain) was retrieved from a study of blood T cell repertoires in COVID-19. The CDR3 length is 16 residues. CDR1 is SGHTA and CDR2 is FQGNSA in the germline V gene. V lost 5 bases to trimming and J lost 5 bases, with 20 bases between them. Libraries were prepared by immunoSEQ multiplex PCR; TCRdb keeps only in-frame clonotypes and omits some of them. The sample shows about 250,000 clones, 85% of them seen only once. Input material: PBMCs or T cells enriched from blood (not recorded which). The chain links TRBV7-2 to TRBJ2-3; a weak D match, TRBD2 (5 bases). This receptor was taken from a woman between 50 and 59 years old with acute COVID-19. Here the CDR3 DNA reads TGTGCCAGCAGCCCAATAGGAGGTCAAGGGAAAGATACGCAGTATTTT. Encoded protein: CASSPIGGQGKDTQYF.